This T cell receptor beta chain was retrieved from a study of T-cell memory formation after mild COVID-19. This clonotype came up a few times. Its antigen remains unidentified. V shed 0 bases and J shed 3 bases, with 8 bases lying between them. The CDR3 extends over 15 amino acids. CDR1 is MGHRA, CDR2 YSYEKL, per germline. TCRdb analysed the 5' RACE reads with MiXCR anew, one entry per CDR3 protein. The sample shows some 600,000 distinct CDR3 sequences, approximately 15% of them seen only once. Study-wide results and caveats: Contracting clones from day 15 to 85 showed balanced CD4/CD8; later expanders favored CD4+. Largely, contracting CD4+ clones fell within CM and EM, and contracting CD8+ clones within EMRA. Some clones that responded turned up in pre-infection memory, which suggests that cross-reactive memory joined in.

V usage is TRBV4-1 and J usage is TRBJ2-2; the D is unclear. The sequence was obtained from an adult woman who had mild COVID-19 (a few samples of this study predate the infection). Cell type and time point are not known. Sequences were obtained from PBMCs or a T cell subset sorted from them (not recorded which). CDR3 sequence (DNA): TGCGCCAGCAGCCAAGATGGCAGGTACACCGGGGAGCTGTTTTTT. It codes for CASSQDGRYTGELFF.